What follows are 2 T cell receptor beta chains derived from one specimen sequenced in a study of T cell responses to AZD1222 COVID-19 vaccine. Sequenced by immunoSEQ multiplex PCR; TCRdb stores in-frame clones only, minus some. The sample contains 80,000 to 90,000 clones, 90% of which appear only once. This material consisted of peripheral blood, taken 28 days after the second AZD1222 dose. These receptors originate from an adult who received the AZD1222 COVID-19 vaccine.

This clone was picked up a small number of times. This sequence joins TRBV27 and TRBJ2-7; D remains ambiguous. Germline-derived CDR1 and CDR2 are MNHEY and SMNVEV (reference sequence). The CDR3 is made up of 14 amino acids. The V end lost 4 bases, the J end lost 4 bases, and 14 bases lay between the germline ends. This CDR3 is CASSYWISGYEQYF. Written as DNA, the CDR3 is TGTGCCAGCAGTTATTGGATTTCGGGTTACGAGCAGTACTTC.

In its sample, this clone was seen once. V usage is TRBV10-3 and J usage is TRBJ2-5, with 7 bases lining up with TRBD2. This CDR3 contains 16 residues. CDR1 is ENHRY and CDR2 is SYGVKD in the germline V gene. Unmatched junction bases numbered 6, after V lost 0 bases and J lost 2 bases. The CDR3 region is CAISESRSGVQETQYF. The CDR3 DNA reads as TGTGCCATCAGTGAGTCGAGGAGCGGGGTTCAAGAGACCCAGTACTTC.